This T cell receptor (beta chain) stems from a study of blood T cell repertoires in COVID-19. Study-wide background: Acute-phase and convalescent COVID-19 samples originated in the United States, Italy and Spain.

Measured with immunoSEQ multiplex PCR; TCRdb has only the in-frame clones, and not every one. The sample comprises 200,000 to 250,000 clones, over 80% of which are singletons, and 0.87% rests with the top ten. The CDR3 loop spans 13 amino acids. With 2 bases removed from V and 5 bases from J, the gap between germline ends came to 9 bases. Germline-derived CDR1 and CDR2 are MNHNS and SASEGT. The specimen sequenced was PBMCs or T cells enriched from blood (not recorded which). This TCR was recovered from a man over 45 who had been exposed to COVID-19. The gene calls are TRBV6-1 and TRBJ1-1; unclear D gene. The CDR3 is CASSETRQTEAFF. The CDR3 nucleotides are TGTGCCAGCAGTGAAACGAGGCAGACTGAAGCTTTCTTT.